This TCR beta chain was documented in a study of OX40 agonist ivuxolimab in advanced cancers. Study details: Partial responses were seen in three patients, one with hepatocellular carcinoma and two with cutaneous melanoma.

TCRdb keeps only in-frame clones here, not all; method: immunoSEQ multiplex PCR. Altogether some 60,000 clones are present, around 83% being singletons, with the ten largest covering around 27%. Peripheral blood came from all dose cohorts at three timepoints. Study outcomes and limitations: Partial responders dosed at 0.1-3.0 mg/kg displayed clonal expansion ranking among the lowest. In general, CD8+ T cells held more expanded clones than CD4+ did, on average.

The junction had 12 bases not matched to a gene; V was cut back by 7 bases and J by 5 bases. The germline gives CDR1 LNHDA, CDR2 SQIVND (reference sequence). CDR3 length equals 16 residues. Regarding this clone: Its target is not known.

Material: CD4+ or CD8+ T cells sorted from blood, obtained in a trial of the OX40 agonist ivuxolimab. This sequence was found in an adult with an advanced solid tumor such as melanoma, head and neck, liver or kidney cancer. J is TRBJ2-1 and V is TRBV19; 9 bases agree with TRBD1. The CDR3 region is CASNHWGQGTNNEQFF. DNA of the CDR3: TGTGCCAGTAACCATTGGGGACAGGGCACCAACAATGAGCAGTTCTTC.